This T cell receptor beta chain was found in a study of blood T cell repertoires in COVID-19. About the study: The United States, Italy and Spain provided the acute and convalescent COVID-19 samples.

The assay was immunoSEQ multiplex PCR, and TCRdb's table has in-frame clones only and misses some. Of about 75,000 clones listed, 87% are singletons. V dropped 8 bases and J dropped 7; count of bases not matched to a gene: 8. Germline CDR1 and CDR2: MGHDK and SYGVNS. This CDR3 contains 14 residues. The sequencing sample was made of peripheral blood. The chain recombines TRBV25-1 with TRBJ2-1, with 10 bases lining up with TRBD2. This receptor was taken from a woman in her fifties or sixties with acute or convalescent COVID-19. The CDR3 reads CASGPAGGRNEQFF. CDR3 in DNA: TGTGCCAGCGGCCCAGCGGGGGGGCGGAATGAGCAGTTCTTC. Looking up the rest from reference TRBV25-1 and TRBJ2-1 gives the full variable domain: EADIYQTPRYLVIGTGKKITLECSQTMGHDKMYWYQQDPGMELHLIHYSYGVNSTEKGDLSSESTVSRIRTEHFPLTLESARPSHTSQYLCASGPAGGRNEQFFGPGTRLTVL.